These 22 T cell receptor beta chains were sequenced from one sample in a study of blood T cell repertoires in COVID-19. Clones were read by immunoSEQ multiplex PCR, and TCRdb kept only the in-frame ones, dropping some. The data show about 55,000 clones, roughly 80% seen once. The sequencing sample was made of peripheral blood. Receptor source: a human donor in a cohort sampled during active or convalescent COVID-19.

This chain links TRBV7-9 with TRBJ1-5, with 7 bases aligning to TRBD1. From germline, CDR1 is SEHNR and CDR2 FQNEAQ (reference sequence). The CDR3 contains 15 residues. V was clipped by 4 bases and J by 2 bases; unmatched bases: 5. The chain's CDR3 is CASSSQGVGNQPQHF. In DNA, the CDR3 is TGTGCCAGCAGCTCGCAGGGGGTGGGCAATCAGCCCCAGCATTTT.

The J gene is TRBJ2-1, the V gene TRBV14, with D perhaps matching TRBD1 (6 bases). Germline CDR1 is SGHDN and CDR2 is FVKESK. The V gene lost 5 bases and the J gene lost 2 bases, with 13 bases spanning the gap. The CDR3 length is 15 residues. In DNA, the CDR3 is TGTGCCAGCAGCGCCCGGGACAATGCCTACAATGAGCAGTTCTTC. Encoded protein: CASSARDNAYNEQFF. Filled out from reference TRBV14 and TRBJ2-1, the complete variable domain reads EAGVTQFPSHSVIEKGQTVTLRCDPISGHDNLYWYRRVMGKEIKFLLHFVKESKQDESGMPNNRFLAERTGGTYSTLKVQPAELEDSGVYFCASSARDNAYNEQFFGPGTRLTVL.

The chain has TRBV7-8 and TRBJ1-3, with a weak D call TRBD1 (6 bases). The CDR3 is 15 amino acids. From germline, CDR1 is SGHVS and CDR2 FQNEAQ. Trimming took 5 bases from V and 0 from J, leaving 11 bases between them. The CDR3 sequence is CASSRQASSGNTIYF. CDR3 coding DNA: TGTGCCAGCAGCCGACAGGCGAGCTCTGGAAACACCATATATTTT.

The CDR3 DNA sequence: TGTGCCACCAGTGGGGGGCATAAAGATACGCAGTATTTT. It translates to CATSGGHKDTQYF. This sequence joins TRBV24-1 and TRBJ2-3, with a possible D match to TRBD1 (6 bases). The CDR3 runs to 13 residues. Trimming shortened V by 5 bases and J by 5 bases, and 10 bases separated the two germline ends. Germline lookup yields CDR1 KGHDR and CDR2 SFDVKD.

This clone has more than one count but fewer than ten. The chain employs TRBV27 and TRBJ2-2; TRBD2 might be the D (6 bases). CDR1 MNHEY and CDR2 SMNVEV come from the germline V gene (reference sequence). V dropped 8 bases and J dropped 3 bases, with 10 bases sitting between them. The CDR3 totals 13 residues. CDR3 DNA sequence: TGTGCCAGCCGGGACTTCTACACCGGGGAGCTGTTTTTT. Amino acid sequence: CASRDFYTGELFF.

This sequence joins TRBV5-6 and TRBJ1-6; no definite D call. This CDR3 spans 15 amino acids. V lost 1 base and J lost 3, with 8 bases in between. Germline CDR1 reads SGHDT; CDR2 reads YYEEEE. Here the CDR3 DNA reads TGTGCCAGCAGCTTGCCCCCCAACTATAATTCACCCCTCCACTTT. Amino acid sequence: CASSLPPNYNSPLHF. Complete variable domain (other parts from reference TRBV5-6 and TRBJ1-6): DAGVTQSPTHLIKTRGQQVTLRCSPKSGHDTVSWYQQALGQGPQFIFQYYEEEERQRGNFPDRFSGHQFPNYSSELNVNALLLGDSALYLCASSLPPNYNSPLHFGNGTRLTVT.

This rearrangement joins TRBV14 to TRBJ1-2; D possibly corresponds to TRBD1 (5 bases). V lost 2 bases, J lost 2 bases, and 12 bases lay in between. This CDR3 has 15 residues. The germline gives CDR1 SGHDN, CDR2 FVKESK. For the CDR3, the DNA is TGTGCCAGCAGCCAACCCTTTGCAGGGAACTATGGCTACACCTTC. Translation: CASSQPFAGNYGYTF.

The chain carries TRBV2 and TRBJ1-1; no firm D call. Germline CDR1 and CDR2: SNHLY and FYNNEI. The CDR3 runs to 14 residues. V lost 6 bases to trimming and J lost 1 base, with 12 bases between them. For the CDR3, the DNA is TGTGCCAGCAGGCCTAGGGAGGGGAACACTGAAGCTTTCTTT. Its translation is CASRPREGNTEAFF.

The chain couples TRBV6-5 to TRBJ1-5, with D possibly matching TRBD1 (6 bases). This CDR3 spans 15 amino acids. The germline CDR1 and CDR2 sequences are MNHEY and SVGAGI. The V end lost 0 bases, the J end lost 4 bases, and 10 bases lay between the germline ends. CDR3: CASSYSSRGNQPQHF. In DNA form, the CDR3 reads TGTGCCAGCAGTTACTCGTCCAGGGGAAATCAGCCCCAGCATTTT.

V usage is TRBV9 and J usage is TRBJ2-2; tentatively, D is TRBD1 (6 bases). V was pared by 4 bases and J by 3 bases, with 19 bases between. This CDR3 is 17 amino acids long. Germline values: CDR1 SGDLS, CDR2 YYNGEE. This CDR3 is CASSPGGRGFDTGELFF. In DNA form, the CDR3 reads TGTGCCAGCAGCCCCGGCGGCAGGGGATTCGACACCGGGGAGCTGTTTTTT.

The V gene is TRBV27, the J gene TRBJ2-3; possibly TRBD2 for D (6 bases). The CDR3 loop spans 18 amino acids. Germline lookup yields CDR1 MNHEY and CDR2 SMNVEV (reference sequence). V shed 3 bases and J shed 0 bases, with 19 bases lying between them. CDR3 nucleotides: TGTGCCAGCAGTTTGGAGGGGACGCCCTTCTTCAGCACAGATACGCAGTATTTT. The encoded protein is CASSLEGTPFFSTDTQYF.

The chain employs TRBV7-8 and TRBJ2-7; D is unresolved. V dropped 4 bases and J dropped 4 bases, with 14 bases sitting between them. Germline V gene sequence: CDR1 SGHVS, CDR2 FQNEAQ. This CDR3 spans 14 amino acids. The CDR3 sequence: CASSSRQHIYEQYF. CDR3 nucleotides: TGTGCCAGCAGCTCGAGGCAGCACATTTACGAGCAGTACTTC.

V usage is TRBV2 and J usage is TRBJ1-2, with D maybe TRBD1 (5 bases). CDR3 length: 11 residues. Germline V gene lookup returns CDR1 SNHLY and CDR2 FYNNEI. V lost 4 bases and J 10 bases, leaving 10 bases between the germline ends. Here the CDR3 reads CASSAGGLYTF. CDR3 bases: TGTGCCAGCAGTGCGGGGGGACTCTACACCTTC.

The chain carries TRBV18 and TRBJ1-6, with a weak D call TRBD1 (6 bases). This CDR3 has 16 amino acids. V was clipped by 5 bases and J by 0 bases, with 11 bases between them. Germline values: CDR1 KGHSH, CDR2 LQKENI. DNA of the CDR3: TGTGCCAGCTCAGAGGACAGACACTCCTATAATTCACCCCTCCACTTT. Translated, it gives CASSEDRHSYNSPLHF.

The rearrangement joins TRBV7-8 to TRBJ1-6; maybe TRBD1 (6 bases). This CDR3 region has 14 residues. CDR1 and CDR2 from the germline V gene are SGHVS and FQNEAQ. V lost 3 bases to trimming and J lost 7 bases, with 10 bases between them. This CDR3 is CASSFDRSNSPLHF. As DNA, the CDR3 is TGTGCCAGCAGCTTCGACAGGAGCAATTCACCCCTCCACTTT.

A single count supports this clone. CDR3 sequence (DNA): TGTGCCAGCTCACCCGGACTAGCGGAGAACTACGAGCAGTACTTC. Its translation is CASSPGLAENYEQYF. The V gene is TRBV18, the J gene TRBJ2-7; 10 nucleotides match TRBD2. The trim removed 3 bases at V and 3 bases at J, leaving 5 bases unmatched. Germline assignment: CDR1 KGHSH and CDR2 LQKENI. The CDR3 loop spans 15 amino acids.

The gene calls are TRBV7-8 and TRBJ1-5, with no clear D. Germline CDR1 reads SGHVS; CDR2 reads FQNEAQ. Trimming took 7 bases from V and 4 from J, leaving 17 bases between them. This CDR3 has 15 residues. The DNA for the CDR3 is TGTGCCAGCACACCCGGGAGGTCGTGGAATCAGCCCCAGCATTTT. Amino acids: CASTPGRSWNQPQHF.

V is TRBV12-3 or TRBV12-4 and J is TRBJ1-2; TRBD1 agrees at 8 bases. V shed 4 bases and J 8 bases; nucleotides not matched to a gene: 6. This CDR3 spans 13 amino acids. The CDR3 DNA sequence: TGTGCCAGCAGTTCCACACAGGGGGGAGGCTACACCTTC. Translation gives CASSSTQGGGYTF.

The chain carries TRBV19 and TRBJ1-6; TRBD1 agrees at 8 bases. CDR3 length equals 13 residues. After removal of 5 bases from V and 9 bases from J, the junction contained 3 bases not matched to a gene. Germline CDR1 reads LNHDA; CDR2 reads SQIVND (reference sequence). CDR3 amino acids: CASSGDRGSPLHF. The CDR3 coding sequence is TGTGCCAGTAGTGGTGACAGGGGTTCACCCCTCCACTTT.

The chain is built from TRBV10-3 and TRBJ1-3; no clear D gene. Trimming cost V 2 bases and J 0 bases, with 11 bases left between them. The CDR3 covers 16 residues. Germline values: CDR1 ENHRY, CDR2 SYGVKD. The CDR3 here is CAISEMVALSGNTIYF. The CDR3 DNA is TGTGCCATCAGTGAGATGGTAGCTCTCTCTGGAAACACCATATATTTT.

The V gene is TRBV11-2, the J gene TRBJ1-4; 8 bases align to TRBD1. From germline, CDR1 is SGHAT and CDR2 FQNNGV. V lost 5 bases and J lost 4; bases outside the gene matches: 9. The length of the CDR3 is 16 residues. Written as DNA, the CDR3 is TGTGCCAGCAGCCCGCACCGGGACAGGATTAATGAAAAACTGTTTTTT. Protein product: CASSPHRDRINEKLFF.

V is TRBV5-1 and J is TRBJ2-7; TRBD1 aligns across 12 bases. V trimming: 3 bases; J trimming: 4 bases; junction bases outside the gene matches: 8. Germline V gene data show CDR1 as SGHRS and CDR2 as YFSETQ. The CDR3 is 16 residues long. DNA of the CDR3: TGCGCCAGCAGCTGGACGGGGGACAGGGGGCTGTACGAGCAGTACTTC. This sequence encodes CASSWTGDRGLYEQYF. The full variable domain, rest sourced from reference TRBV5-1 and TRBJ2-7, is KAGVTQTPRYLIKTRGQQVTLSCSPISGHRSVSWYQQTPGQGLQFLFEYFSETQRNKGNFPGRFSGRQFSNSRSEMNVSTLELGDSALYLCASSWTGDRGLYEQYFGPGTRLTVT.